A selection of T cell receptor beta chains follows, all from one sample in a study of blood T cell repertoires in COVID-19. The table came from immunoSEQ multiplex PCR; TCRdb's copy has only in-frame clones and leaves some out. The table has 120,000 to 150,000 clones, more than 80% seen once. Input material: peripheral blood. These receptors were taken from a human donor with acute or convalescent COVID-19. The donor label of this sample is uncertain. The CDR3 runs from the conserved cysteine through the conserved F or W. The order of the fields is clone size, V gene, J gene, D gene, CDR3 DNA, CDR3 protein. The D gene is left open where the match is weak. Expanded clones are given a class, and other clones once, few, many or no size at all.

clone_size: -
v_call: TRBV9
j_call: TRBJ1-2
d_call: -
cdr3_nt: TGTGCCAGCAGCGTAGTTCCGGGATCAAATGGCTACACCTTC
cdr3_aa: CASSVVPGSNGYTF

clone_size: -
v_call: TRBV9
j_call: TRBJ1-2
d_call: -
cdr3_nt: TGTGCCAGCAGCGTAGAAGGGACTGGGTATGGCTACACCTTC
cdr3_aa: CASSVEGTGYGYTF

clone_size: -
v_call: TRBV19
j_call: TRBJ2-3
d_call: -
cdr3_nt: TGTGCCAGTAGTATTGACGGGGTCGGCACAGATACGCAGTATTTT
cdr3_aa: CASSIDGVGTDTQYF

clone_size: -
v_call: TRBV6-4
j_call: TRBJ1-1
d_call: -
cdr3_nt: TGTGCCAGCAGGGACTCTTCGAGGGGGACTGAAGCTTTCTTT
cdr3_aa: CASRDSSRGTEAFF

clone_size: few
v_call: TRBV6-5
j_call: TRBJ1-1
d_call: -
cdr3_nt: TGTGCCAGCGGGCGGGTAGGTGAAGCTTTCTTT
cdr3_aa: CASGRVGEAFF

clone_size: -
v_call: TRBV30
j_call: TRBJ1-2
d_call: -
cdr3_nt: TGTGCCTACAGAGCTAACTATGGCTACACCTTC
cdr3_aa: CAYRANYGYTF

clone_size: -
v_call: TRBV12-5
j_call: TRBJ2-7
d_call: -
cdr3_nt: TGTGCTAGTGGTTTGGTCTCAGGGGTGGCCTACGAGCAGTACTTC
cdr3_aa: CASGLVSGVAYEQYF

clone_size: -
v_call: TRBV11-2
j_call: TRBJ1-5
d_call: -
cdr3_nt: TGTGCCAGCAGCTCCGGGCCCCTAGCAGATCAGCCCCAGCATTTT
cdr3_aa: CASSSGPLADQPQHF

clone_size: few
v_call: TRBV29-1
j_call: TRBJ2-1
d_call: TRBD2
cdr3_nt: TGCAGCGCTTCTAGCGGGGGGGCTTACAATGAGCAGTTCTTC
cdr3_aa: CSASSGGAYNEQFF

clone_size: -
v_call: TRBV4-1
j_call: TRBJ2-5
d_call: -
cdr3_nt: TGCGCCAGCAGCCATCACGAGGACACTCAAGAGACCCAGTACTTC
cdr3_aa: CASSHHEDTQETQYF

clone_size: -
v_call: TRBV2
j_call: TRBJ2-1
d_call: -
cdr3_nt: TGTGCCAGCCGACTACAGAATGAGCAGTTCTTC
cdr3_aa: CASRLQNEQFF

clone_size: -
v_call: TRBV4-1
j_call: TRBJ1-2
d_call: TRBD1
cdr3_nt: TGCGCCAGCACCAACGGGGACAGTTTCTATGGCTACACCTTC
cdr3_aa: CASTNGDSFYGYTF

clone_size: -
v_call: TRBV13
j_call: TRBJ1-1
d_call: TRBD1
cdr3_nt: TGTGCCAGCAGCTGGGACAGGTTTAACACTGAAGCTTTCTTT
cdr3_aa: CASSWDRFNTEAFF

clone_size: -
v_call: TRBV6-5
j_call: TRBJ1-2
d_call: TRBD1
cdr3_nt: TGTGCCAGCAGTACCCCGGGACAGGGGTCGCGCTACACCTTC
cdr3_aa: CASSTPGQGSRYTF

clone_size: -
v_call: TRBV15
j_call: TRBJ2-2
d_call: TRBD1
cdr3_nt: TGTGCCACCAGCAGAGAAAGGGGACAGGGGGATAACGGGGAGCTGTTTTTT
cdr3_aa: CATSRERGQGDNGELFF

clone_size: -
v_call: TRBV10-3
j_call: TRBJ2-3
d_call: TRBD1
cdr3_nt: TGTGCCATCAGTCCGGGGGACAGGGATGGAGATACGCAGTATTTT
cdr3_aa: CAISPGDRDGDTQYF

clone_size: once
v_call: TRBV4-1
j_call: TRBJ2-4
d_call: TRBD1
cdr3_nt: TGCGCCAGCAGCCCCTTTGACAGGGATGAGGACATTCAGTACTTC
cdr3_aa: CASSPFDRDEDIQYF

clone_size: once
v_call: TRBV30
j_call: TRBJ2-3
d_call: TRBD1
cdr3_nt: TGTGCCTGGAGTACAGGGGACCAGGGCACAGATACGCAGTATTTT
cdr3_aa: CAWSTGDQGTDTQYF

clone_size: -
v_call: TRBV5-1
j_call: TRBJ2-2
d_call: -
cdr3_nt: TGCGCCAGCAGCTTGGAAGTGCGGGCTGGCGGGGAGCTGTTTTTT
cdr3_aa: CASSLEVRAGGELFF

clone_size: -
v_call: TRBV10-2
j_call: TRBJ1-1
d_call: -
cdr3_nt: TGCGCCAGCAGTGGAACAGGGGAAGCTTTCTTT
cdr3_aa: CASSGTGEAFF

clone_size: -
v_call: TRBV7-9
j_call: TRBJ1-3
d_call: TRBD1
cdr3_nt: TGTGCCAGCAGCTCGGACAGGGCGGCCGGAAACACCATATATTTT
cdr3_aa: CASSSDRAAGNTIYF

clone_size: -
v_call: TRBV7-9
j_call: TRBJ1-2
d_call: TRBD1
cdr3_nt: TGTGCCAGCAGCATAACGGCGGGACAGACTAACTATGGCTACACCTTC
cdr3_aa: CASSITAGQTNYGYTF

clone_size: medium-sized
v_call: TRBV7-9
j_call: TRBJ2-7
d_call: -
cdr3_nt: TGTGCCAGCAGCTCCTCCCTGGGCTCTTCCTACGAGCAGTACTTC
cdr3_aa: CASSSSLGSSYEQYF

clone_size: -
v_call: TRBV11-2
j_call: TRBJ2-1
d_call: TRBD2
cdr3_nt: TGTGCCAGCAGCTTAGATCGGGGGGATGAGCAGTTCTTC
cdr3_aa: CASSLDRGDEQFF

clone_size: -
v_call: TRBV24-1
j_call: TRBJ2-6
d_call: TRBD2
cdr3_nt: TGTGCCACCAGTCCTCGGGAGGGGATCACTGGGGCCAACGTCCTGACTTTC
cdr3_aa: CATSPREGITGANVLTF

clone_size: few
v_call: TRBV9
j_call: TRBJ2-3
d_call: -
cdr3_nt: TGTGCCAGCAGCGTAGAACCGGGTGCAGATACGCAGTATTTT
cdr3_aa: CASSVEPGADTQYF

clone_size: -
v_call: TRBV18
j_call: TRBJ1-2
d_call: -
cdr3_nt: TGTGCCAGCTCACTACGCCAAATGGCAGGGGCCTTTCTCTATGGCTACACCTTC
cdr3_aa: CASSLRQMAGAFLYGYTF

clone_size: few
v_call: TRBV27
j_call: TRBJ2-2
d_call: TRBD1
cdr3_nt: TGTGCCAGCAGTTTCGACAGGGCGTCGCCCGGGGAGCTGTTTTTT
cdr3_aa: CASSFDRASPGELFF

clone_size: -
v_call: TRBV24-1
j_call: TRBJ2-3
d_call: -
cdr3_nt: TGTGCCACCAGTAGTCACAGGGGAGGAGGGCAGTATTTT
cdr3_aa: CATSSHRGGGQYF

clone_size: once
v_call: TRBV27
j_call: TRBJ2-1
d_call: TRBD2
cdr3_nt: TGTGCCAGCAGTTCCTCGACTAGCGGGGGGTGGTACAATGAGCAGTTCTTC
cdr3_aa: CASSSSTSGGWYNEQFF

clone_size: -
v_call: TRBV5-1
j_call: TRBJ1-5
d_call: -
cdr3_nt: TGCGCCAGCAGCTTGGGTGGGACTGACCGTCAGCCCCAGCATTTT
cdr3_aa: CASSLGGTDRQPQHF

clone_size: -
v_call: TRBV7-9
j_call: TRBJ1-1
d_call: -
cdr3_nt: TGTGCCAGCAGCTTAGATTCAGGTTACACTGAAGCTTTCTTT
cdr3_aa: CASSLDSGYTEAFF

clone_size: -
v_call: TRBV6-6
j_call: TRBJ1-2
d_call: -
cdr3_nt: TGTGCCAGCAGTTACAACAGGGACTATGGCTACACCTTC
cdr3_aa: CASSYNRDYGYTF

clone_size: -
v_call: TRBV19
j_call: TRBJ1-1
d_call: TRBD1
cdr3_nt: TGTGCCAGTAGTATCGCCGGGACAGGGGGCGGAGAGGGAGCTTTCTTT
cdr3_aa: CASSIAGTGGGEGAFF

clone_size: -
v_call: TRBV7-9
j_call: TRBJ1-2
d_call: TRBD1
cdr3_nt: TGTGCCAGCAGCTTAGCGGTCGGGACAGGGGTCACGGGCTACACCTTC
cdr3_aa: CASSLAVGTGVTGYTF

clone_size: -
v_call: TRBV2
j_call: TRBJ2-1
d_call: -
cdr3_nt: TGTGCCAGCAGTGAGACTGGCAATGAGCAGTTCTTC
cdr3_aa: CASSETGNEQFF

clone_size: -
v_call: TRBV30
j_call: TRBJ1-5
d_call: TRBD1
cdr3_nt: TGTGCCTGGAGTTGGACAGGGTACAATCAGCCCCAGCATTTT
cdr3_aa: CAWSWTGYNQPQHF

clone_size: -
v_call: TRBV25-1
j_call: TRBJ1-1
d_call: -
cdr3_nt: TGTGCCAGCAGTGAGCTGGCAGGGCCCACTGAAGCTTTCTTT
cdr3_aa: CASSELAGPTEAFF

clone_size: -
v_call: TRBV19
j_call: TRBJ1-1
d_call: -
cdr3_nt: TGTGCCAGTAGCCGGAACGAGGGCACTGAAGCTTTCTTT
cdr3_aa: CASSRNEGTEAFF

clone_size: -
v_call: TRBV19
j_call: TRBJ2-5
d_call: -
cdr3_nt: TGTGCCAGTAGTATATGGGGGGGCGAAGAGACCCAGTACTTC
cdr3_aa: CASSIWGGEETQYF

clone_size: once
v_call: TRBV4-1
j_call: TRBJ1-5
d_call: -
cdr3_nt: TGCGCCAGCAGCCAAGGGGGACACCCCGGACAGCCCCAGCATTTT
cdr3_aa: CASSQGGHPGQPQHF

clone_size: -
v_call: TRBV3-1/TRBV3-2
j_call: TRBJ1-2
d_call: TRBD1
cdr3_nt: TGTGCCAGCAGCCATCTCGGACAGGGGGCGGGCTACACCTTC
cdr3_aa: CASSHLGQGAGYTF

clone_size: -
v_call: TRBV5-5
j_call: TRBJ2-7
d_call: -
cdr3_nt: TGTGCCAGCAGCTCGAGAGGAAGGGGCAGCGACGAGCAGTACTTC
cdr3_aa: CASSSRGRGSDEQYF

clone_size: once
v_call: TRBV19
j_call: TRBJ1-6
d_call: -
cdr3_nt: TGTGCCAGTACTTTGACGGGGTATAATTCACCCCTCCACTTT
cdr3_aa: CASTLTGYNSPLHF

clone_size: -
v_call: TRBV7-8
j_call: TRBJ1-2
d_call: TRBD1
cdr3_nt: TGTGCCAGCAGTTGGGGGACAGGGGCAACCTCCGGAGATGGCTACACCTTC
cdr3_aa: CASSWGTGATSGDGYTF

clone_size: -
v_call: TRBV7-8
j_call: TRBJ2-7
d_call: -
cdr3_nt: TGTGCCAGCAGCTTAGCGGTGGGGCCAACCTACGAGCAGTACTTC
cdr3_aa: CASSLAVGPTYEQYF

clone_size: few
v_call: TRBV11-2
j_call: TRBJ2-4
d_call: TRBD1
cdr3_nt: TGTGCCAGCAGCTACACTACAGGCCAGGGACAGGGCGTCAAAAACATTCAGTACTTC
cdr3_aa: CASSYTTGQGQGVKNIQYF

clone_size: -
v_call: TRBV5-6
j_call: TRBJ2-5
d_call: TRBD2
cdr3_nt: TGTGCCAGCAGCTCCCTAGCGGGGACCAAAGAGACCCAGTACTTC
cdr3_aa: CASSSLAGTKETQYF

clone_size: few
v_call: TRBV11-1
j_call: TRBJ1-3
d_call: -
cdr3_nt: TGTGCCAGCAGCTTAGCCGGTGGAAACACCATATATTTT
cdr3_aa: CASSLAGGNTIYF

clone_size: -
v_call: TRBV2
j_call: TRBJ1-6
d_call: -
cdr3_nt: TGTGCCAGCACCCCCGACAGGTTGGGTAATTCACCCCTCCACTTT
cdr3_aa: CASTPDRLGNSPLHF

clone_size: -
v_call: TRBV5-5
j_call: TRBJ1-5
d_call: TRBD1
cdr3_nt: TGTGCCAGCAGCTCCGAGGGACAGTCATATCAACCCCAGCATTTT
cdr3_aa: CASSSEGQSYQPQHF

clone_size: -
v_call: TRBV2
j_call: TRBJ1-1
d_call: -
cdr3_nt: TGTGCCAGTTACAGGTGGAACACTGAAGCTTTCTTT
cdr3_aa: CASYRWNTEAFF

clone_size: once
v_call: TRBV6-1
j_call: TRBJ1-1
d_call: TRBD1
cdr3_nt: TGTGCCAGCAGTGAAAGAGGACAGGGAGGTCGGGCTTTCTTT
cdr3_aa: CASSERGQGGRAFF

clone_size: -
v_call: TRBV6-5
j_call: TRBJ1-1
d_call: -
cdr3_nt: TGTGCCAGCATCCGAGAAGGGGGAGTTACTGAAGCTTTCTTT
cdr3_aa: CASIREGGVTEAFF

clone_size: -
v_call: TRBV6-5
j_call: TRBJ2-3
d_call: -
cdr3_nt: TGTGCCAGCAGTTACTGGACAGGGAGGGGGACAGATACGCAGTATTTT
cdr3_aa: CASSYWTGRGTDTQYF

clone_size: -
v_call: TRBV6-5
j_call: TRBJ2-7
d_call: -
cdr3_nt: TGTGCCAGCAGCAAAAGGGGCTACGAGCAGTACTTC
cdr3_aa: CASSKRGYEQYF

clone_size: -
v_call: TRBV19
j_call: TRBJ1-1
d_call: -
cdr3_nt: TGTGCCAGTAGTGTGAGGGGGATAAACACTGAAGCTTTCTTT
cdr3_aa: CASSVRGINTEAFF

clone_size: few
v_call: TRBV7-9
j_call: TRBJ1-1
d_call: TRBD1
cdr3_nt: TGTGCCAGCACCCCGCCAGGGGGCTTCGAAACTGAAGCTTTCTTT
cdr3_aa: CASTPPGGFETEAFF

clone_size: -
v_call: TRBV7-8
j_call: TRBJ1-5
d_call: -
cdr3_nt: TGTGCCAGCAGTTGGGGGCCCGGTAGCAATCAGCCCCAGCATTTT
cdr3_aa: CASSWGPGSNQPQHF